These 8 T cell receptor beta chains originate from one sample sequenced in a study of blood T cell repertoires in COVID-19. Only in-frame clones appear in the TCRdb table, and some are missing; sequencing was by immunoSEQ multiplex PCR. The sample lists around 200,000 clones, 70% to 90% occurring once. The sequenced sample consisted of PBMCs or T cells enriched from blood (not recorded which). Source of these receptors: a man aged 35 to 55 who had recovered from COVID-19.

The chain uses TRBV2 and TRBJ1-1; 7 positions match TRBD1. The CDR3 length is 14 residues. With 6 bases clipped from V and 1 base from J, the junction kept 5 bases outside the gene matches. Germline lookup yields CDR1 SNHLY and CDR2 FYNNEI. This chain's CDR3 is CASSRQGTNTEAFF. The CDR3 nucleotides read TGTGCCAGCAGCAGACAGGGAACGAACACTGAAGCTTTCTTT.

The chain combines TRBV27 with TRBJ1-4, with 9 bases fitting TRBD1. The CDR3 loop spans 16 amino acids. J gave up 7 bases and V 6 bases, and 12 bases lay outside the gene matches. CDR1 and CDR2 (germline): MNHEY, SMNVEV (reference sequence). Here the CDR3 DNA reads TGTGCCAGCAGCTCACTCGGGACAGGGAAGGGTGAAAAACTGTTTTTT. Translating it yields CASSSLGTGKGEKLFF.

The count of this clone is one. The V and J genes are TRBV18 and TRBJ2-2; the D is unclear. Germline assignment: CDR1 KGHSH and CDR2 LQKENI. The CDR3 is made up of 15 amino acids. Trimming left V 4 bases short and J 1 base short, with 10 bases between. The DNA of the CDR3 is TGTGCCAGCTCACTAAGTCAGCGGAACACCGGGGAGCTGTTTTTT. It is translated as CASSLSQRNTGELFF. Supplemented by reference TRBV18 and TRBJ2-2, the full variable domain reads NAGVMQNPRHLVRRRGQEARLRCSPMKGHSHVYWYRQLPEEGLKFMVYLQKENIIDESGMPKERFSAEFPKEGPSILRIQQVVRGDSAAYFCASSLSQRNTGELFFGEGSRLTVL.

This rearrangement joins TRBV19 to TRBJ1-3, with no clear D. Trimming stripped 6 bases from V and 4 bases from J, with 10 bases between. Germline CDR1 reads LNHDA; CDR2 reads SQIVND (reference sequence). This CDR3 contains 13 residues. The CDR3 nucleotides read TGTGCCAGTAGCGAACTACGAGGAAACACCATATATTTT. It encodes CASSELRGNTIYF.

The chain carries TRBV5-4 and TRBJ1-4, with D perhaps matching TRBD1 (6 bases). Germline-derived CDR1 and CDR2 are SGHNT and YYREEE (reference sequence). V shed 4 bases and J shed 5 bases, with 12 bases lying between them. This CDR3 is 14 amino acids long. CDR3 protein: CASSTGQRNEKLFF. The DNA of the CDR3 is TGTGCCAGCAGCACTGGACAGAGAAATGAAAAACTGTTTTTT. Variable domain in full (rest from reference TRBV5-4 and TRBJ1-4): ETGVTQSPTHLIKTRGQQVTLRCSSQSGHNTVSWYQQALGQGPQFIFQYYREEENGRGNFPPRFSGLQFPNYSSELNVNALELDDSALYLCASSTGQRNEKLFFGSGTQLSVL.

The sample holds one count of this clone. The chain is built from TRBV24-1 and TRBJ1-4; 7 bases align to TRBD1. CDR3 length equals 16 residues. V was clipped by 4 bases and J by 2 bases; unmatched bases: 6. Germline V gene data show CDR1 as KGHDR and CDR2 as SFDVKD. The chain's CDR3 is CATSEGTGATNEKLFF. The CDR3 bases are TGTGCCACCAGTGAGGGAACAGGGGCGACTAATGAAAAACTGTTTTTT.

The V and J genes are TRBV15 and TRBJ2-2; 9 nucleotides match TRBD2. J lost 7 bases, V lost 1 base, and 10 bases had no gene match. Germline assignment: CDR1 LNHNV and CDR2 YYDKDF (reference sequence). The CDR3 contains 17 residues. This chain's CDR3 is CATSRGLAGINGGELFF. CDR3 DNA sequence: TGTGCCACCAGCAGAGGCCTAGCGGGGATCAATGGCGGGGAGCTGTTTTTT.

This clone was picked up a small number of times. This sequence joins TRBV5-1 and TRBJ2-7; the D gene is possibly TRBD1 (6 bases). From germline, CDR1 is SGHRS and CDR2 YFSETQ. V was cut by 4 bases and J by 7 bases, with 15 bases left in between. The CDR3 consists of 13 residues. The CDR3 coding sequence is TGCGCCAGCAGCCCCTCCGGACAGTATGAGCAGTACTTC. Translating gives CASSPSGQYEQYF.